These T cell receptor beta chains were read from a single sample in a study of T cells in Graves' hyperthyroidism and ophthalmopathy. TCRdb called the multiplex PCR reads again in MiXCR, with one record for every CDR3 protein. The sample yields 330,000 or so distinct CDR3 sequences, roughly 19% seen once. Sequencing input: blood. These receptors were obtained from a man aged 45 to 65 with Graves' ophthalmopathy. Each CDR3 is given with its conserved first and last residue. The order of the fields is J gene, clone size, V gene, D gene, CDR3 protein, CDR3 DNA. The D gene is left open where the match is weak. Part of the rows lack a size; the others show once, few, many or a class for expanded clones.

>TRBJ1-4|-|TRBV12-3/TRBV12-4|-
CASSLDWGEKLFF
TGTGCCAGCAGCCTCGATTGGGGCGAAAAACTGTTTTTT
>TRBJ2-5|many|TRBV20-1|-
CSARPPGVETQYF
TGCAGTGCCCGACCCCCGGGAGTGGAGACCCAGTACTTC
>TRBJ2-3|many|TRBV20-1|TRBD2
CSARSASGTRRTDTQYF
TGCAGTGCTAGATCGGCTAGCGGAACCCGGAGGACAGATACGCAGTATTTT
>TRBJ2-4|-|TRBV28|-
CASSSPQRSLAKNIQYF
TGTGCCAGCAGTTCCCCCCAGCGTTCTCTAGCCAAAAACATTCAGTACTTC
>TRBJ2-7|-|TRBV3-1|-
CASSPGGQGGSYEQYF
TGTGCCAGCAGCCCCGGAGGGCAGGGGGGCTCCTACGAGCAGTACTTC
>TRBJ2-6|-|TRBV5-8|-
CASRLAGSGANVLTF
TGTGCCAGCAGATTGGCCGGGTCCGGGGCCAACGTCCTGACTTTC
>TRBJ2-5|many|TRBV18|-
CASSPPKGETQYF
TGTGCCAGCTCACCACCGAAGGGTGAGACCCAGTACTTC
>TRBJ2-5|many|TRBV11-2|-
CASSLGSRSGYQETQYF
TGTGCCAGCAGCTTAGGGTCGAGATCTGGGTACCAAGAGACCCAGTACTTC
>TRBJ2-2|-|TRBV2|TRBD2
CASSRTSGRRSGELFF
TGTGCCAGCAGTCGGACTAGCGGGAGGAGGAGCGGGGAGCTGTTTTTT
>TRBJ2-2|few|TRBV19|TRBD1
CASSIGTGGRTGELFF
TGTGCCAGTAGTATAGGAACAGGGGGCCGGACCGGGGAGCTGTTTTTT
>TRBJ1-5|few|TRBV6-1|TRBD1
CASSRTGFTGSQPQHF
TGTGCCAGCAGCAGGACAGGGTTCACAGGGAGTCAGCCCCAGCATTTT
>TRBJ2-2|few|TRBV19|-
CASRDSPPGELFF
TGTGCCAGCCGAGACAGCCCCCCCGGGGAGCTGTTTTTT
>TRBJ1-3|many|TRBV30|TRBD1
CAWSSGTGSSGNTIYF
TGTGCCTGGAGTTCCGGGACAGGGAGCTCTGGAAACACCATATATTTT
>TRBJ2-7|-|TRBV4-1|-
CASSQGDNHEQYF
TGCGCCAGCAGCCAGGGGGACAACCACGAGCAGTACTTC
>TRBJ2-3|-|TRBV18|TRBD1
CASSEKQGSDTQYF
TGTGCCAGCTCAGAAAAACAGGGGTCAGATACGCAGTATTTT
>TRBJ2-7|many|TRBV5-1|-
CASSVGVTSYEQYF
TGCGCCAGCAGCGTCGGGGTCACCTCCTACGAGCAGTACTTC
>TRBJ2-1|-|TRBV24-1|TRBD2
CATSDPGDYTYNEQFF
TGTGCCACCAGTGATCCGGGGGACTACACCTACAATGAGCAGTTCTTC
>TRBJ1-2|many|TRBV20-1|-
CSARDDSSNYGYTF
TGCAGTGCTAGAGATGACAGCTCTAACTATGGCTACACCTTC
>TRBJ1-5|many|TRBV6-5|TRBD1
CASSYAGTGTQPQHF
TGTGCCAGCAGTTACGCTGGGACAGGGACCCAGCCCCAGCATTTT
>TRBJ2-7|few|TRBV6-2/TRBV6-3|TRBD2
CASSSTFSGRGTYEQYF
TGTGCCAGCAGTTCGACCTTTAGCGGGAGGGGAACCTACGAGCAGTACTTC
>TRBJ2-7|-|TRBV7-9|TRBD2
CASSPGLYLYEQYF
TGTGCCAGCAGCCCGGGACTATACCTTTACGAGCAGTACTTC
>TRBJ2-2|-|TRBV3-1|TRBD2
CASSASSGRRGGELFF
TGTGCCAGCAGCGCTTCTAGCGGGCGTCGGGGCGGGGAGCTGTTTTTT
>TRBJ2-7|-|TRBV27|-
CASSLFAGSSYEQYF
TGTGCCAGCAGTTTATTTGCGGGAAGCTCCTACGAGCAGTACTTC
>TRBJ1-1|few|TRBV20-1|-
CSPPSHSQRNTEAFF
TGCAGCCCCCCGTCTCATTCCCAGAGGAACACTGAAGCTTTCTTT
>TRBJ2-1|many|TRBV20-1|TRBD2
CSARGLAGIVDEQFF
TGCAGTGCTAGAGGACTAGCGGGAATCGTTGATGAGCAGTTCTTC
>TRBJ2-1|-|TRBV28|-
CASNGGVVSNEQFF
TGTGCCAGCAACGGGGGCGTTGTGTCTAATGAGCAGTTCTTC
>TRBJ1-5|many|TRBV6-1|-
CASDRSFGNQPQHF
TGTGCCAGCGACAGGTCGTTTGGCAATCAGCCCCAGCATTTT
>TRBJ1-2|-|TRBV10-3|-
CAISEVGRGYTF
TGTGCCATCAGTGAGGTAGGCCGTGGCTACACCTTC
>TRBJ1-1|-|TRBV20-1|-
CSARIAGRQVNTEAFF
TGCAGTGCTAGAATAGCGGGTCGGCAGGTTAACACTGAAGCTTTCTTT
>TRBJ2-1|-|TRBV28|-
CASRPHWSEQFF
TGTGCCAGCAGGCCTCATTGGAGTGAGCAGTTCTTC
>TRBJ1-1|-|TRBV30|-
CAWTFPRGGMDTEAFF
TGTGCCTGGACTTTCCCCCGGGGAGGGATGGACACTGAAGCTTTCTTT
>TRBJ2-2|few|TRBV5-4|-
CASSLRWGSAGELFF
TGTGCCAGCAGCTTGCGATGGGGATCCGCCGGGGAGCTGTTTTTT
>TRBJ2-1|-|TRBV2|TRBD2
CASSELAGISYNEQFF
TGTGCCAGCAGTGAACTAGCGGGAATCTCCTACAATGAGCAGTTCTTC
>TRBJ2-5|many|TRBV5-6|TRBD2
CASLRASGYQETQYF
TGTGCCAGCCTACGGGCTAGCGGGTACCAAGAGACCCAGTACTTC
>TRBJ2-7|many|TRBV3-1|-
CASSQGQSNSYEQYF
TGTGCCAGCAGCCAAGGGCAGTCAAACTCCTACGAGCAGTACTTC
>TRBJ2-7|many|TRBV20-1|-
CSASLDGTRYEQYF
TGCAGTGCTAGCCTGGACGGAACCCGCTACGAGCAGTACTTC
>TRBJ2-1|-|TRBV7-9|-
CASKFRDTAYNEQFF
TGTGCCAGCAAGTTCCGGGACACTGCATACAATGAGCAGTTCTTC
>TRBJ1-2|-|TRBV20-1|-
CSATRDNNYGYTF
TGCAGTGCTACCCGGGACAACAACTATGGCTACACCTTC
>TRBJ2-5|few|TRBV12-3/TRBV12-4|TRBD2
CASSLWGGSKETQYF
TGTGCCAGCAGTTTATGGGGCGGGAGCAAGGAGACCCAGTACTTC
>TRBJ1-4|many|TRBV3-1|-
CASSQDGKLFF
TGTGCCAGCAGCCAAGACGGAAAACTGTTTTTT
>TRBJ2-5|many|TRBV6-1|TRBD1
CASRPTGGEKTQYF
TGTGCCAGCAGACCAACAGGGGGCGAAAAGACCCAGTACTTC
>TRBJ2-1|-|TRBV29-1|TRBD2
CSVTGLAGTSYNEQFF
TGCAGCGTCACAGGACTAGCGGGAACCTCCTACAATGAGCAGTTCTTC
>TRBJ1-1|many|TRBV2|-
CATVRGGSNTEAFF
TGTGCCACCGTTCGGGGGGGGTCGAACACTGAAGCTTTCTTT